This T cell receptor (beta chain) was found in a study of T cell responses to AZD1222 COVID-19 vaccine. General observations from the study: Among the donors, most were white British and more were female, and clonal diversity was possibly underestimated. Vaccine-associated CD4 TCRs ranged over spike, dominating at 160-218 and 743-854.

The method was immunoSEQ multiplex PCR; TCRdb's version includes in-frame clones alone and lacks a portion of them. This repertoire shows around 110,000 clones, roughly 92% found once; its top ten account for roughly 1.5%. To note about this clone: Its antigen is not known.

CDR1 SGHNT and CDR2 YENEEA come from the germline V gene. There are 16 residues in the CDR3. V gave up 5 bases and J gave up 4 bases; unmatched junction bases: 6. Recipients boosted at about 4 weeks or about 12 weeks are pooled. The chain is built from TRBV11-3 and TRBJ2-6; 9 nucleotides align to TRBD1. Specimen: peripheral blood, collected 28 days after the second AZD1222 dose. The sequence came from an adult who received the AZD1222 COVID-19 vaccine. The DNA of the CDR3 is TGTGCCAGCAGCCCCCGGACAGGGGCCGGGGCCAACGTCCTGACTTTC. Translating it yields CASSPRTGAGANVLTF. Using reference TRBV11-3 and TRBJ2-6 for the parts outside the CDR3, the full variable domain is EAGVVQSPRYKIIEKKQPVAFWCNPISGHNTLYWYLQNLGQGPELLIRYENEEAVDDSQLPKDRFSAERLKGVDSTLKIQPAELGDSAVYLCASSPRTGAGANVLTFGAGSRLTVL.